This TCR beta chain was recovered during a study of human T cells and chemical hapten exposure. In the study overall: After 6 days, upper back 0.01% DPC patch tests were scored. Overall study findings and caveats: Significantly greater numbers of large CDR3 similarity clusters came from expanded TCRs than from controls.

This CDR3 comprises 15 residues. The V gene lost 1 base and the J gene lost 3 bases, with 14 bases spanning the gap. Germline CDR1 and CDR2: SGDLS and YYNGEE. This clonotype was detected ten times or more. Its antigen is undetermined. Single cDNA molecules in the library carried unique molecular identifiers attached during preparation. TCRdb itself ran the RACE reads through MiXCR, one entry per CDR3 protein. The sample has about 37,000 distinct CDR3 sequences; 5.5% to 8% are singletons. Time point reported: patch test 1, 2 weeks after DPC sensitization. As to treatment: therapeutic diphenylcyclopropenone sensitization with weekly scalp DPC. It was unfractionated whole blood from which total RNA was extracted.

This chain connects TRBV9 to TRBJ2-7; D call uncertain. Here the sequenced sample was whole blood, taken in connection with sensitization to the hapten diphenylcyclopropenone (DPC). This receptor was taken from a woman aged 30 to 39 with alopecia areata. Some clones in this sample may be carry-over from other donors' samples. The CDR3 here is CASSVRAETNYEQYF. The CDR3 nucleotides read TGTGCCAGCAGCGTACGAGCTGAGACAAACTACGAGCAGTACTTC.